This T cell receptor beta chain originates from a study of Graves' ophthalmopathy and Graves' hyperthyroidism. Study outcomes and limitations: Blood also held most thyroid clonotypes expanded above 0.001 frequency.

Amplified TCR beta CDR3 regions were obtained using RNA transcripts as template. Investigators did first-round RT-PCR with HTBI primers, then second-round multiplex PCR. TCRdb re-called the multiplex PCR reads through MiXCR, storing one row per CDR3 protein. The sample consists of hundreds of thousands of distinct CDR3 sequences, approximately 22% of them appearing once. Germline V CDR1 and CDR2: SGHKS, YYEKEE (reference sequence). V gave up 0 bases and J gave up 2 bases, with 14 bases separating them. This CDR3 is built from 16 residues. This clonotype was seen repeatedly, ten times or more. The antigen is unknown.

V and J are TRBV5-5 and TRBJ2-5; D possibly corresponds to TRBD2 (6 bases). The clonotype originates from a woman aged 18-29 years with stable Graves' hyperthyroidism. Some clones in this sample may be carry-over from other donors' samples. Sequencing used peripheral blood. CDR3 in amino acids: CASSLDRELRQETQYF. The CDR3 DNA is TGTGCCAGCAGCTTGGACCGGGAGTTGAGGCAAGAGACCCAGTACTTC.